The entry below describes one T cell receptor (beta chain). Trimming took off 7 bases at V and 5 bases at J, with 11 bases between the two ends. The CDR3 runs to 11 residues. CDR1 is SQVTM and CDR2 is ANQGSEA in the germline V gene. The data stem from a study of long-term antiretroviral therapy in people with HIV. At survey level, the immunoSEQ assay was run in its v3.0 version. A target of roughly 40,000-55,000 T-cell genomes per sample was set for sequencing. The assay was immunoSEQ multiplex PCR, and TCRdb's table has in-frame clones only and misses some. This sample has 25,000 to 30,000 clones, with roughly 84% found just once.

The sequence was obtained from a man aged 40-50 years with HIV. The V gene is TRBV29-1, the J gene TRBJ2-5, with D unclear. Source: unsorted PBMCs, taken 3 years after starting antiretroviral therapy. The CDR3 bases are TGCAGCGCCAGAAAGTGGGAGACCCAGTACTTC. Translation gives CSARKWETQYF. Full variable domain (missing parts from reference TRBV29-1 and TRBJ2-5): SAVISQKPSRDICQRGTSLTIQCQVDSQVTMMFWYRQQPGQSLTLIATANQGSEATYESGFVIDKFPISRPNLTFSTLTVSNMSPEDSSIYLCSARKWETQYFGPGTRLLVL.